The 23 T cell receptor beta chains below were found in one sample sequenced in a study of T-cell memory formation after mild COVID-19. TCRdb re-analysed the 5' RACE reads in MiXCR, keeping a single row per CDR3 protein. The table records over 45,000 distinct CDR3 sequences, about a quarter of them present only once. Source material: PBMCs or a T cell subset sorted from them (not recorded which). All receptors derive from a man aged 18 to 29 who had mild COVID-19 (a few samples of this study predate the infection). Cell type and time point are not known.

The V and J genes are TRBV6-6 and TRBJ2-5, with D maybe TRBD1 (5 bases). Between the trimmed V and J ends, which lost 5 bases and 7 bases, there was a span of 5 bases. Germline CDR1 and CDR2: MNHNY and SVGAGI (reference sequence). The CDR3 is made up of 10 amino acids. CDR3 sequence (DNA): TGTGCCAGCAGTCAGGGGACCCAGTACTTC. It encodes CASSQGTQYF.

This clonotype is a singleton in its sample. The J gene is TRBJ2-2, the V gene TRBV4-3; D is possibly TRBD2 (5 bases). Germline lookup yields CDR1 LGHNA and CDR2 YSLEER. There are 15 residues in the CDR3. The ends were cut back, 1 base at V and 5 bases at J, with 11 bases in the middle. CDR3 loop: CASSQGLAWTGELFF. The CDR3 region has the DNA TGCGCCAGCAGCCAAGGTCTAGCTTGGACCGGGGAGCTGTTTTTT.

V gene TRBV9 combines with J gene TRBJ2-1, with D perhaps assigned TRBD1 or TRBD2 (5 bases each). The CDR3 totals 13 residues. The ends were cut back, 3 bases at V and 7 bases at J, with 11 bases in the middle. Germline assignment: CDR1 SGDLS and CDR2 YYNGEE. The chain's CDR3 is CASSEGTGNEQFF. The CDR3 DNA reads TGTGCCAGCAGCGAGGGGACGGGAAATGAGCAGTTCTTC.

This clonotype occurred many times. This chain uses TRBV29-1 with TRBJ2-1; D may be TRBD2 (6 bases). The ends were cut back, 0 bases at V and 6 bases at J, with 9 bases in the middle. This CDR3 spans 13 amino acids. Germline V gene data show CDR1 as SQVTM and CDR2 as ANQGSEA. This CDR3 reads CSVEDLEGNEQFF. CDR3 nucleotide sequence: TGCAGCGTTGAAGATCTGGAGGGCAATGAGCAGTTCTTC.

The V call is TRBV21-1, the J call TRBJ2-5; no DNA check was done on the table's D call, TRBD1. TRBV21-1 is a pseudogene locus. This CDR3 spans 19 amino acids. CDR3 in DNA: TGTGCCAGCAGCAAGGTGGATGGAGAGACAGGGGGTATTAGGGAGACCCAGTACTTC. Translated, it gives CASSKVDGETGGIRETQYF.

In its sample, this clonotype was seen many times. This rearrangement joins TRBV4-1 to TRBJ1-5; D unclear. Per germline, CDR1 MGHRA and CDR2 YSYEKL. This CDR3 is 15 amino acids long. The ends were cut back, 3 bases at V and 0 bases at J, with 9 bases in the middle. The CDR3 DNA sequence: TGCGCCAGCAGCCAGAGACACGTTAGCAATCAGCCCCAGCATTTT. This encodes CASSQRHVSNQPQHF.

This clonotype appeared a few times. The V gene is TRBV6-5, the J gene TRBJ2-3, with unresolved D. Trimming pared 5 bases from V and 4 bases from J, leaving 10 bases between. CDR3 size: 13 residues. Germline CDR1 is MNHEY and CDR2 is SVGAGI. The CDR3 region is CASSRPVSDTQYF. As DNA, the CDR3 is TGTGCCAGCAGTCGGCCCGTATCAGATACGCAGTATTTT.

This clonotype occurred a few times. V and J are TRBV12-3 or TRBV12-4 and TRBJ2-5, with 14 bases matching TRBD2. This CDR3 region has 18 residues. V trimming: 6 bases; J trimming: 5 bases; junction bases outside the gene matches: 14. The CDR3 here is CASSRGTSGGLTGETQYF. The CDR3 DNA reads as TGTGCCAGCAGCAGAGGGACTAGCGGGGGCCTAACGGGGGAGACCCAGTACTTC.

The chain links TRBV6-6 to TRBJ2-3, with 11 bases fitting TRBD2. This CDR3 has 17 amino acids. The junction had 8 bases not matched to a gene; V was cut back by 4 bases and J by 2 bases. CDR1 and CDR2 (germline): MNHNY, SVGAGI (reference sequence). The CDR3 DNA sequence: TGTGCCAGCAGTTCGACCCCACTAGCGGGGGTCACAGATACGCAGTATTTT. This codes for CASSSTPLAGVTDTQYF.

The chain is built from TRBV7-9 and TRBJ2-5, with 7 bases that match TRBD1. V lost 4 bases, J lost 1 base, and 3 bases stayed unmatched. The CDR3 contains 14 residues. The germline gives CDR1 SEHNR, CDR2 FQNEAQ (reference sequence). CDR3 in DNA: TGTGCCAGCAGCTCGACAGGGCCCCAAGAGACCCAGTACTTC. Residues: CASSSTGPQETQYF.

This clonotype was picked up a small number of times. The V and J genes are TRBV5-6 and TRBJ2-7; D gene ambiguous. This CDR3 comprises 13 residues. Trimming removed 0 bases from V and 3 bases from J, with 7 bases in between. Germline V gene lookup returns CDR1 SGHDT and CDR2 YYEEEE. The CDR3 sequence: CASSLDLHYEQYV. The CDR3 DNA sequence: TGTGCCAGCAGCTTGGATTTACACTACGAGCAGTACGTC.

This clonotype was counted between two and nine times. The rearrangement links TRBV19 to TRBJ2-1, with 7 bases that match TRBD1. Germline CDR1 is LNHDA and CDR2 is SQIVND (reference sequence). This CDR3 contains 13 residues. Trimming took 10 bases from V and 3 from J; bases not matched to a gene: 6. CDR3 sequence (DNA): TGTGCCACACACACAGGGGTCTACAATGAGCAGTTCTTC. Its translation is CATHTGVYNEQFF. The variable domain in full, completed from reference TRBV19 and TRBJ2-1, reads DGGITQSPKYLFRKEGQNVTLSCEQNLNHDAMYWYRQDPGQGLRLIYYSQIVNDFQKGDIAEGYSVSREKKESFPLTVTSAQKNPTAFYLCATHTGVYNEQFFGPGTRLTVL.

The V gene is TRBV12-3 or TRBV12-4, the J gene TRBJ1-1; no definite D call. Trimming took off 5 bases at V and 7 bases at J, with 8 bases between the two ends. CDR3 length: 11 amino acids. CDR3 nucleotide sequence: TGTGCCAGCAGTCTAGGTCTTGAAGCTTTCTTT. Its protein is CASSLGLEAFF.

This clonotype has just a few counts. The chain has TRBV12-3 or TRBV12-4 and TRBJ2-1, with 7 positions matching TRBD2. Trimming cost V 3 bases and J 6 bases; bases outside gene matches: 8. The CDR3 length is 15 residues. The CDR3 nucleotides are TGTGCCAGCAGTTTGCTCGGGGGGTCTTTCAATGAGCAGTTCTTC. Amino acid sequence: CASSLLGGSFNEQFF.

This clonotype has more than one count but fewer than ten. The J gene is TRBJ2-7, the V gene TRBV2; no definite D call. Trimming took 3 bases from V and 6 from J, leaving 12 bases between them. This CDR3 is 13 amino acids long. Germline values: CDR1 SNHLY, CDR2 FYNNEI. CDR3 region: CASSEILNSEQYF. The DNA of the CDR3 is TGTGCCAGCAGTGAGATCCTAAACAGCGAGCAGTACTTC.

This clonotype was seen a handful of times. V is TRBV5-1 and J is TRBJ2-1; 14 nucleotides match TRBD2. The V segment lost 2 bases and the J segment 8 bases; nucleotides outside the gene matches: 6. This CDR3 is 16 amino acids long. CDR1 SGHRS and CDR2 YFSETQ come from the germline V gene. The chain's CDR3 is CASSLRLAGGFDEQFF. CDR3 DNA: TGCGCCAGCAGCTTACGACTAGCGGGGGGGTTTGATGAGCAGTTCTTC. Complete variable domain (other parts from reference TRBV5-1 and TRBJ2-1): KAGVTQTPRYLIKTRGQQVTLSCSPISGHRSVSWYQQTPGQGLQFLFEYFSETQRNKGNFPGRFSGRQFSNSRSEMNVSTLELGDSALYLCASSLRLAGGFDEQFFGPGTRLTVL.

This chain links TRBV4-1 with TRBJ2-7, with a possible D match to TRBD1 (6 bases). Looked up from germline, CDR1 is MGHRA and CDR2 is YSYEKL. CDR3 size: 14 residues. The germline V and J ends were trimmed by 4 bases and 0 bases, with 10 bases remaining between them. Here the CDR3 DNA reads TGCGCCAGCAGCCCCAGACAGGCCTCCTACGAGCAGTACTTC. It specifies CASSPRQASYEQYF.

This clonotype was recorded a few times. The rearrangement joins TRBV28 to TRBJ2-2, with 7 bases lining up with TRBD2. Germline V CDR1 and CDR2: MDHEN, SYDVKM. Trimming cost V 5 bases and J 3 bases; bases outside gene matches: 9. The CDR3 contains 16 residues. The CDR3 sequence is CASSLYAGVYTGELFF. The DNA for the CDR3 is TGTGCCAGCAGTCTCTACGCGGGGGTATACACCGGGGAGCTGTTTTTT.

This chain links TRBV4-3 with TRBJ1-2; 8 positions match TRBD1. J was trimmed by 4 bases and V by 2 bases; bases with no gene match: 3. CDR3 length: 14 residues. CDR1 and CDR2 from the germline V gene are LGHNA and YSLEER. The DNA of the CDR3 is TGCGCCAGCAGCCAAACAGGGGGAGGCTATGGCTACACCTTC. Its translation is CASSQTGGGYGYTF.

This clonotype appeared many times. This chain links TRBV3-1 with TRBJ2-3; 7 bases line up with TRBD1. Trimming at V came to 2 bases and at J to 3 bases, leaving 5 bases not matched to a gene. The CDR3 sequence is 15 residues long. CDR1 LGHDT and CDR2 YNNKEL come from the germline V gene (reference sequence). CDR3 protein: CASSQYAQGTDTQYF. For the CDR3, the DNA is TGTGCCAGCAGCCAATACGCACAGGGGACAGATACGCAGTATTTT.

The V gene is TRBV4-1, the J gene TRBJ1-5, with 8 bases aligning to TRBD1. The CDR3 length is 17 residues. V shed 3 bases, J shed 0 bases, and the junction held 7 bases outside the gene matches. CDR1 and CDR2 from the germline V gene are MGHRA and YSYEKL. CDR3 sequence (DNA): TGCGCCAGCAGCCACGAGACAGGGGAGTTTAGCAATCAGCCCCAGCATTTT. Amino acids: CASSHETGEFSNQPQHF.

The table lists this clonotype with a few counts. This chain links TRBV14 with TRBJ2-1; 8 bases agree with TRBD1. There are 12 residues in the CDR3. V lost 6 bases, J lost 7 bases, and 2 bases stayed unmatched. Germline V CDR1 and CDR2: SGHDN, FVKESK. CDR3 in amino acids: CASSRQGNEQFF. CDR3 nucleotide sequence: TGTGCCAGCAGTCGACAGGGGAATGAGCAGTTCTTC.

The rearrangement links TRBV11-2 to TRBJ2-3, with 7 nucleotides matching TRBD2. Germline V gene sequence: CDR1 SGHAT, CDR2 FQNNGV. V lost 6 bases, J lost 4 bases, and 4 bases stayed unmatched. The CDR3 has 13 amino acids. CDR3 in DNA: TGTGCCAGCAGTAAACTAGCGTCAGATACGCAGTATTTT. It codes for CASSKLASDTQYF.